The 15 T cell receptor beta chains below all came from one sample that was sequenced in a study of cytomegalovirus exposure and HLA in healthy donors. PCR primers comprised 60 Vbeta and 13 Jbeta primers. Sequencing was performed with immunoSEQ multiplex PCR; in TCRdb, only in-frame clones are kept and a portion is missing. The data show roughly 120,000 clones, around 80% seen once. What was sequenced was PBMCs. These TCRs come from a woman aged 40 to 50 in good health and CMV-seropositive.

This clone occurred once. Germline is not matched at one junction end, which may reflect a read error. This sequence joins TRBV19 and TRBJ1-1, with 10 positions matching TRBD1. The CDR3 has 18 amino acids. Germline V gene data show CDR1 as LNHDA and CDR2 as SQIVND (reference sequence). The CDR3 DNA follows: TGTGCCAGTAGTGTAGACAGGGGGCGGACCAGGGTATCAACTGAAGCTTTCTTT. Translated: CASSVDRGRTRVSTEAFF. The full variable domain, with the rest looked up from reference TRBV19 and TRBJ1-1, is DGGITQSPKYLFRKEGQNVTLSCEQNLNHDAMYWYRQDPGQGLRLIYYSQIVNDFQKGDIAEGYSVSREKKESFPLTVTSAQKNPTAFYLCASSVDRGRTRVSTEAFFGQGTRLTVV.

This clone appeared a single time. The rearrangement joins TRBV5-1 to TRBJ1-1, with 7 bases that match TRBD1. The CDR3 extends over 16 amino acids. Germline CDR1 is SGHRS and CDR2 is YFSETQ. V lost 2 bases, J lost 0 bases, and 7 bases stayed unmatched. CDR3 sequence reads: CASSLAGGWMNTEAFF. For the CDR3, the DNA is TGCGCCAGCAGCTTAGCAGGGGGGTGGATGAACACTGAAGCTTTCTTT.

The chain links TRBV7-3 to TRBJ2-3; D gene ambiguous. V was shortened by 5 bases and J by 4 bases, with 16 bases between the two germline ends. The CDR3 runs 15 residues. Germline V CDR1 and CDR2: SGHTA, FQGTGA. The DNA for the CDR3 is TGTGCCAGCAGCCCACCTAGGAAAACTGCAGATACGCAGTATTTT. It translates to CASSPPRKTADTQYF.

This clone appeared once. V usage is TRBV6-5 and J usage is TRBJ2-3; possible D gene TRBD1, 6 bases. Germline V gene sequence: CDR1 MNHEY, CDR2 SVGAGI. This CDR3 has 15 residues. Between the trimmed V and J ends, which lost 5 bases and 3 bases, there was a span of 15 bases. The CDR3 DNA sequence: TGTGCCAGCAGTCCCCAGGGGATGCAGACAGATACGCAGTATTTT. This translates into CASSPQGMQTDTQYF.

This chain joins TRBV5-1 and TRBJ1-1; 9 nucleotides align to TRBD1. The CDR3 contains 14 residues. In germline, CDR1 is SGHRS, CDR2 YFSETQ. V shed 4 bases and J 2 bases; nucleotides not matched to a gene: 3. The CDR3 DNA follows: TGCGCCAGCAGCCCGACAGGGGGTAACACTGAAGCTTTCTTT. Its protein is CASSPTGGNTEAFF.

The chain uses TRBV5-4 and TRBJ1-1, with 12 bases matching TRBD1. Germline trimming cut 5 bases from V and 7 bases from J; bases unmatched to any gene: 9. The germline V gene encodes CDR1 SGHNT and CDR2 YYREEE (reference sequence). The CDR3 consists of 15 residues. The CDR3 reads CASSWDRGREGEAFF. CDR3 nucleotides: TGTGCCAGCAGTTGGGACAGGGGGCGCGAGGGTGAAGCTTTCTTT.

V usage is TRBV7-2 and J usage is TRBJ2-3; 7 bases are a match to TRBD2. This CDR3 region has 16 residues. J lost 2 bases, V lost 2 bases, and 7 bases had no gene match. Per the germline V gene, CDR1 is SGHTA and CDR2 is FQGNSA. The CDR3 reads CASSLFGGGSTDTQYF. In DNA, the CDR3 is TGTGCCAGCAGCTTATTTGGGGGGGGGTCCACAGATACGCAGTATTTT. The variable domain in full, completed from reference TRBV7-2 and TRBJ2-3, reads GAGVSQSPSNKVTEKGKDVELRCDPISGHTALYWYRQSLGQGLEFLIYFQGNSAPDKSGLPSDRFSAERTGGSVSTLTIQRTQQEDSAVYLCASSLFGGGSTDTQYFGPGTRLTVL.

The sample holds a few counts of this clone. The gene calls are TRBV10-3 and TRBJ1-2; perhaps TRBD1 as D (6 bases). V lost 1 base and J lost 3, with 6 bases in between. Germline CDR1 and CDR2: ENHRY and SYGVKD. The CDR3 has 13 residues. The chain's CDR3 is CAISEYRDYGYTF. CDR3 DNA sequence: TGTGCCATCAGTGAGTACAGGGACTATGGCTACACCTTC.

CDR3 protein: CAWSVGLAGVGDTQYF. Here the CDR3 DNA reads TGTGCCTGGAGTGTAGGACTAGCGGGAGTGGGGGATACGCAGTATTTT. The rearrangement links TRBV30 to TRBJ2-3, with 13 bases matching TRBD2. This CDR3 spans 16 amino acids. The germline V gene encodes CDR1 GTSNPN and CDR2 SVGIG (reference sequence). The J segment lost 6 bases and the V segment lost 0 bases, leaving 6 bases of the junction unmatched.

The chain is built from TRBV2 and TRBJ1-6; no definite D call. V was pared by 6 bases and J by 0 bases, with 12 bases between. Germline V gene sequence: CDR1 SNHLY, CDR2 FYNNEI. CDR3 length equals 16 residues. Written as DNA, the CDR3 is TGTGCCAGCAGAACCGGAGGGAGCTCCTATAATTCACCCCTCCACTTT. Translated, it gives CASRTGGSSYNSPLHF.

The J gene is TRBJ1-1, the V gene TRBV9; 7 bases are a match to TRBD1. Germline lookup yields CDR1 SGDLS and CDR2 YYNGEE. The junction had 16 bases not matched to a gene; V was cut back by 4 bases and J by 10 bases. This CDR3 is 15 amino acids long. Written as DNA, the CDR3 is TGTGCCAGCAGCCCCACCGCGGAGGGGGCAAGGGTAGCTTTCTTT. This encodes CASSPTAEGARVAFF.

The chain employs TRBV6-6 and TRBJ1-2, with 11 bases lining up with TRBD1. Germline assignment: CDR1 MNHNY and CDR2 SVGAGI (reference sequence). The CDR3 loop spans 15 amino acids. The ends lost 5 bases at V and 5 bases at J; junction bases unmatched: 7. DNA for the CDR3: TGTGCCAGCAGTGGGGGACAGGGGGGTGGTTATGGCTACACCTTC. This codes for CASSGGQGGGYGYTF.

This clone was observed once. CDR3 amino acids: CASSATGTGGETQYF. The CDR3 region has the DNA TGTGCCAGCAGCGCCACCGGGACAGGGGGTGAGACCCAGTACTTC. This chain links TRBV9 with TRBJ2-5; the match to TRBD1 covers 11 bases. V was clipped by 3 bases and J by 5 bases; unmatched bases: 6. The CDR3 totals 15 residues. CDR1 is SGDLS, CDR2 YYNGEE, per germline.

The V gene is TRBV6-1, the J gene TRBJ2-5, with 11 nucleotides matching TRBD2. There are 15 residues in the CDR3. The V gene end was trimmed by 7 bases and the J gene end by 1 base; junction bases not matched to a gene: 5. The germline V gene has CDR1 MNHNS and CDR2 SASEGT. CDR3 nucleotides: TGTGCCAGCAAACGTAGCGGGGGGGCCCAAGAGACCCAGTACTTC. It translates to CASKRSGGAQETQYF.

The chain couples TRBV30 to TRBJ1-3; D is possibly TRBD1 (5 bases). Germline loops: CDR1 GTSNPN, CDR2 SVGIG (reference sequence). The ends were cut back, 4 bases at V and 5 bases at J, with 12 bases in the middle. The CDR3 loop spans 13 amino acids. The CDR3 nucleotides read TGTGCCTGGAATTTGGCAGGGAGAAACACCATATATTTT. It specifies CAWNLAGRNTIYF.